This TCR beta chain was retrieved from a study of control samples from healthy donors and cancer patients. Clones were read by immunoSEQ multiplex PCR, and TCRdb kept only the in-frame ones, dropping some. The sample lists 150,000 to 180,000 clones, about 94% seen once, with about 5.6% in the top ten. The CDR3 is 13 residues long. V dropped 6 bases and J dropped 6 bases, with 11 bases sitting between them. Germline V gene lookup returns CDR1 KGHSH and CDR2 LQKENI. V and J are TRBV18 and TRBJ2-2; a weak D match, TRBD1 (5 bases). The TCR originated in a man aged 40-49 years in good health. Material: blood. CDR3: CASSAQGAGELFF. CDR3 nucleotides: TGTGCCAGCTCCGCCCAGGGCGCCGGGGAGCTGTTTTTT.